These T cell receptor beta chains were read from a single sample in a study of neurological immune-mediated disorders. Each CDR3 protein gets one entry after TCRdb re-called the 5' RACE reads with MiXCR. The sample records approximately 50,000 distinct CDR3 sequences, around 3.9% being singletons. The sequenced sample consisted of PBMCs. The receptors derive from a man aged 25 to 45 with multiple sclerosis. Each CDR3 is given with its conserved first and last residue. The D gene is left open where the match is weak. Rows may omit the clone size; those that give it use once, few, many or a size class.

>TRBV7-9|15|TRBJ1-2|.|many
TGTGCCAGCAGCCCCTCAAAGGAGACGAACTATGGCTACACCTTC
CASSPSKETNYGYTF
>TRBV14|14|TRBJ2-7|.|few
TGTGCCAGCAGCCAAGGACAATCGTCCTACGAGCAGTACTTC
CASSQGQSSYEQYF
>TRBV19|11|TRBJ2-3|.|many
TGTGCCAGCCTACAGCCAGATACGCAGTATTTT
CASLQPDTQYF
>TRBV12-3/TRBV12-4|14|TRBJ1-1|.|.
TGTGCCAGCACCCTTTACGGAGGGTTGACTGAAGCTTTCTTT
CASTLYGGLTEAFF
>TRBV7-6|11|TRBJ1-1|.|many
TGTGCCAGCAGCTTGGGAAACACGGCTTTCTTT
CASSLGNTAFF
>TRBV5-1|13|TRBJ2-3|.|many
TGCGCCAGCAGACAGGGAAGCACAGATACGCAGTATTTT
CASRQGSTDTQYF
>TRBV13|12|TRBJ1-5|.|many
TGTGCCAGCAGCTCAGGACAGCAGCCCCAGCATTTT
CASSSGQQPQHF
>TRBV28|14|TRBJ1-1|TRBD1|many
TGTGCCAGCAGGACCGGGACAGGGGGCGGAGGGGCTTTCTTT
CASRTGTGGGGAFF
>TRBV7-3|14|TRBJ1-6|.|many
TGTGCCAGCAGCTTAAGGGGAGATAATTCACCCCTCCACTTT
CASSLRGDNSPLHF
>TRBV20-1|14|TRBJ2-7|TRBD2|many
TGCAGTGCCAACAGGGCTAGCGGGAACTACGAGCAGTACTTC
CSANRASGNYEQYF
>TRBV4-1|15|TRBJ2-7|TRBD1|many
TGCGCCAGCAGCCAAGGACAGGGACCTTCCTACGAGCAGTACTTC
CASSQGQGPSYEQYF
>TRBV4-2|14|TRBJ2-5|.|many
TGTGCCAGCAGCCAAGTTCCGGCCCAAGAGACCCAGTACTTC
CASSQVPAQETQYF
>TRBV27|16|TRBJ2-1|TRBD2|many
TGTGCCAGCAGTTGGTCCGCGGGAGAGCAGGCAAATGAGCAGTTCTTC
CASSWSAGEQANEQFF
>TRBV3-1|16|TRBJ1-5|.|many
TGTGCCAGCAGCCAAACCGGGACACCTTTTAATCAGCCCCAGCATTTT
CASSQTGTPFNQPQHF
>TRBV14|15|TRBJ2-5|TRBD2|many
TGTGCCAGCAGCCTCGGGGGACTAGCCCAAGAGACCCAGTACTTC
CASSLGGLAQETQYF
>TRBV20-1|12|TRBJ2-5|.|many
TGCAGTGTTCCCGGGATACCAGAGACCCAGTACTTC
CSVPGIPETQYF
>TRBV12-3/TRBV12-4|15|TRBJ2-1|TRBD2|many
TGTGCCAGCAGATTAGCGGGAGGGCCGTACAATGAGCAGTTCTTC
CASRLAGGPYNEQFF
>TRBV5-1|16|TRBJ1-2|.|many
TGCGCCAGCAGCCCGGGAGGGGGGTACGCTAACTATGGCTACACCTTC
CASSPGGGYANYGYTF
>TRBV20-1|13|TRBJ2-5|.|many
TGCAGTGCAGAGGGGGAGGCGGGCGAGACCCAGTACTTC
CSAEGEAGETQYF
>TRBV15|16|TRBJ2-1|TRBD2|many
TGTGCCACCAGTGAGTCGGGCGGGGGGATATTGAATGAGCAGTTCTTC
CATSESGGGILNEQFF
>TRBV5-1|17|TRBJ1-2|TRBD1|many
TGCGCCAGCAGCTTGGCTGGGACAGGGGGTCGCGGCTATGGCTACACCTTC
CASSLAGTGGRGYGYTF
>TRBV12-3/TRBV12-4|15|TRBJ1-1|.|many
TGTGCCAGCAGTCAGTTTATGCCGCCTTACACTGAAGCTTTCTTT
CASSQFMPPYTEAFF
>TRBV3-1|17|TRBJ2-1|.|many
TGTGCCAGCAGCCAAGATCGCAAGGGAAGCTCCTACAATGAGCAGTTCTTC
CASSQDRKGSSYNEQFF
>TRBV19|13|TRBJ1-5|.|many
TGTGCCAGTACTATGGGGAACGCTCAGCCCCAGCATTTT
CASTMGNAQPQHF
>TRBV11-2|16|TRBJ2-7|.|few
TGTGCCAGCAGCTTAGACCATCGGGGGACAGTCTACGAGCAGTACTTC
CASSLDHRGTVYEQYF
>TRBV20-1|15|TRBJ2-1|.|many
TGCAGTGCTACTAAGAGCGAGGGGGTGGTCAATGAGCAGTTCTTC
CSATKSEGVVNEQFF
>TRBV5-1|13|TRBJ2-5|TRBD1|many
TGCGCCAGCAGCTCACAGGGACAGGAGACCCAGTACTTC
CASSSQGQETQYF
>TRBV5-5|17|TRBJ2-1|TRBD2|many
TGTGCCAGCAGCTTGGCCTTGACTAGCGGGAGTGGCAATGAGCAGTTCTTC
CASSLALTSGSGNEQFF
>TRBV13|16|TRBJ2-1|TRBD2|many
TGTGCCAGCAGCTTATTGGGACTAGCGGGAGTTAATGAGCAGTTCTTC
CASSLLGLAGVNEQFF
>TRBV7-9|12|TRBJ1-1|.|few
TGTGCCAGCAGACCGGGGAACACTGAAGCTTTCTTT
CASRPGNTEAFF
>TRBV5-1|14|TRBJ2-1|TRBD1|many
TGCGCCAGCAGAGGAACAGGGGCGCGGAATGAGCAGTTCTTC
CASRGTGARNEQFF
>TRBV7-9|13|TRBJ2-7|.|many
TGTGCCAGCAGCCGTGACAGTGTAGGCGAGCAGTACTTC
CASSRDSVGEQYF
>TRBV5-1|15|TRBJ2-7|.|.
TGCGCCAGCAGCTACCAGGGGGAGGGGGCCTACGAGCAGTACTTC
CASSYQGEGAYEQYF
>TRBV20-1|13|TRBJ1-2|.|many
TGCAGTGCTAGAGCGGGGAGTTCCTATGGCTACACCTTC
CSARAGSSYGYTF
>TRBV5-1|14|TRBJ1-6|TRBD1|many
TGCGCCAGCAGAGTGGGACAGGGAGATTCACCCCTCCACTTT
CASRVGQGDSPLHF
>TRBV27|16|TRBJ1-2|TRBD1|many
TGTGCCAGCAGTTTAAACAGGGGGCTGGGGAACTATGGCTACACCTTC
CASSLNRGLGNYGYTF
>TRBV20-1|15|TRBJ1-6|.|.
TGCAGTGCTAGGATGGGGACGGGGTATAATTCACCCCTCAACTTT
CSARMGTGYNSPLNF
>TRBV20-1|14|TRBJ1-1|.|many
TGCAGTGCTAGTGACCCATTCCGAGACACTGAAGCTTTCTTT
CSASDPFRDTEAFF
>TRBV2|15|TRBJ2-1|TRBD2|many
TGTGCCAGCAGCCCCGGGACTAGCGGGAGGAATGAGCAGTTCTTC
CASSPGTSGRNEQFF
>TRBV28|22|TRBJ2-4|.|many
TGTGCCAGCTTACCTTTCTCCAGCCGGGACTCCGGAGGGGGCAGGGCCAAAAACATTCAGTACTTC
CASLPFSSRDSGGGRAKNIQYF
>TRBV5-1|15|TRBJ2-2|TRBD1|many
TGCGCCAGCAGCAACAGGGGATTAGAAACCGGGGAGCTGTTTTTT
CASSNRGLETGELFF
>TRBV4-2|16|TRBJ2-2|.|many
TGTGCCAGCAGCCAGGGGGACTCCACGAACACCGGGGAGCTGTTTTTT
CASSQGDSTNTGELFF
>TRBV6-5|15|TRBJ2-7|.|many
TGTGCCAGCAGTTACGGGGAGCGGGCAGACTACGAGCAGTACTTC
CASSYGERADYEQYF
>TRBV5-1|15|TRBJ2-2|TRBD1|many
TGCGCCAGCAGCCGCGGGACAGGGGAAACCGGGGAGCTGTTTTTT
CASSRGTGETGELFF
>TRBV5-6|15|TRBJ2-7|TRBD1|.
TGTGCCAGCAGCTTGGCTTCAGGGGGCATCTACGAGCAGTACTTC
CASSLASGGIYEQYF